This T cell receptor (beta chain) emerged from a study of blood T cell repertoires in COVID-19. Background on the study: Samples taken during acute and convalescent COVID-19 were collected in the United States, Italy and Spain. Nucleic acid was either cDNA or gDNA, and it came from T cells, B-cell-depleted T cells, or PBMCs.

This clone was counted a few times. The authors' processing: The assay estimated nucleated cells by amplifying reference gene primers. TCRdb's table, derived via immunoSEQ multiplex PCR, lists solely in-frame clones and lacks some. For V, J and clone size, that table is used; D and trimming come from the DNA. Of 65,000 to 90,000 clones in the sample, over 80% were seen once. V lost 5 bases and J 3 bases, leaving 9 bases between the germline ends. CDR1 and CDR2 from the germline V gene are MNHEY and SVGAGI. The CDR3 sequence is 13 residues long. Source material: peripheral blood. The sequence derives from a man aged 80 or over with active or convalescent COVID-19. The chain links TRBV6-5 to TRBJ2-3; TRBD1 might be the D (6 bases). CDR3 amino acids: CASSRTVTDTQYF. The CDR3 DNA reads as TGTGCCAGCAGTAGGACAGTTACAGATACGCAGTATTTT.